The 2 T cell receptor beta chains below were found in one sample sequenced in a study of neoadjuvant nivolumab and ipilimumab in lung cancer. Repertoires were generated with immunoSEQ multiplex PCR, while TCRdb's copy carries only in-frame clones and drops some. The sample lists tens of thousands of clones; 90% were seen once. The starting material was peripheral blood, obtained after neoadjuvant nivolumab, alone or with ipilimumab, at or shortly before surgery. The origin of the receptors is an adult with non-small cell lung cancer.

The V call is TRBV25-1, the J call TRBJ1-2; D uncertain. Trimming stripped 2 bases from V and 4 bases from J, with 14 bases between. Per the germline V gene, CDR1 is MGHDK and CDR2 is SYGVNS. This CDR3 comprises 15 residues. The CDR3 region has the DNA TGTGCCAGCAGTGAAAGGGTAGGCCGGGGCTATGGCTACACCTTC. This codes for CASSERVGRGYGYTF.

The chain employs TRBV10-3 and TRBJ2-3; tentatively, D is TRBD1 or TRBD2 (5 bases each). CDR3 size: 13 residues. Germline assignment: CDR1 ENHRY and CDR2 SYGVKD. With 2 bases removed from V and 8 bases from J, the gap between germline ends came to 11 bases. The CDR3 region has the DNA TGTGCCATCAGTGAGACTAGGGGTGGTACGCAGTATTTT. Amino acids: CAISETRGGTQYF.